A selection of T cell receptor beta chains follows, all from one sample in a study of blood T cell repertoires in COVID-19. Some clones are missing from TCRdb's copy, which holds only in-frame ones; the method was immunoSEQ multiplex PCR. The sample has 180,000 or so clones, about 80% seen once. Specimen: PBMCs or T cells enriched from blood (not recorded which). These receptors all come from a man between 60 and 70 years old who had been exposed to COVID-19. Each CDR3 is given with its conserved first and last residue. The D gene is left open where the match is weak.

>-|TRBV5-1|TRBJ1-1
CASSLYIADTEAFF
>TRBD1|TRBV9|TRBJ2-7
CASSGTGGISEQYF
>TRBD2|TRBV24-1|TRBJ2-2
CATSDLVSTMTSGSHTGELFF
>TRBD2|TRBV11-3|TRBJ2-2
CASSSGLAGTNTGELFF
>TRBD1|TRBV11-2|TRBJ2-5
CASSSGQAIDKETQYF
>-|TRBV7-2|TRBJ1-1
CASSFSRVNTEAFF
>TRBD2|TRBV19|TRBJ2-2
CASSTLAGKNTGELFF
>TRBD2|TRBV19|TRBJ2-5
CASSTGTSGTQETQYF
>-|TRBV5-1|TRBJ1-4
CASSPGAGGVRRSTNEKLFF
>-|TRBV13|TRBJ2-7
CASSLTSNEQYF
>TRBD2|TRBV19|TRBJ2-1
CATQLAGDPYNEQFF
>-|TRBV2|TRBJ2-1
CASATTRGSYNEQFF
>-|TRBV5-6|TRBJ1-3
CASSLGGDSVSGNTIYF
>-|TRBV27|TRBJ1-1
CASRTGLQVNTEAFF
>-|TRBV6-6|TRBJ2-3
CASSRTTGDLGDTQYF
>-|TRBV30|TRBJ1-1
CAWSVARNTEAFF
>TRBD1|TRBV19|TRBJ1-2
CASSPGQGNYGYTF
>-|TRBV29-1|TRBJ1-1
CSASRTEAFF
>-|TRBV10-3|TRBJ1-5
CAISAGLSNQPQHF
>-|TRBV6-5|TRBJ1-3
CASSYGAQGRNTIYF
>-|TRBV28|TRBJ1-2
CASSLQDDYGYTF
>TRBD1|TRBV5-1|TRBJ1-5
CASSPGQGAPNQPQHF
>-|TRBV6-5|TRBJ1-2
CATYSRGFNYGYTF
>TRBD1|TRBV25-1|TRBJ1-6
CASSVGQGLSPLHF
>TRBD1|TRBV11-3|TRBJ1-1
CASSVGTVSEAFF
>-|TRBV2|TRBJ1-1
CASSRAQANHVMNTEAFF
>-|TRBV6-1|TRBJ2-3
CASSDGVATDTQYF
>TRBD1|TRBV5-1|TRBJ1-2
CASSLSVGQGDYGYTF
>TRBD2|TRBV5-4|TRBJ2-1
CVGGREGPLTNEQFF
>TRBD2|TRBV27|TRBJ2-7
CASSFLGLSGSNSWGSYEQYF
>TRBD2|TRBV5-6|TRBJ2-2
CASSRSGRNTGELFF
>-|TRBV18|TRBJ1-4
CASSPRGTNEKLFF
>TRBD1|TRBV5-6|TRBJ2-7
CASSFIVGTGVKEQYF
>-|TRBV12-3/TRBV12-4|TRBJ1-2
CASSSMGSGYTF
>TRBD1|TRBV5-1|TRBJ2-7
CASSWTGGTNEQYF
>-|TRBV10-3|TRBJ1-6
CAINPGGHSPLHF
>TRBD2|TRBV6-2/TRBV6-3|TRBJ2-2
CASSLASGKAGELFF
>-|TRBV5-6|TRBJ1-3
CASSLRLTAVSGNTIYF
>TRBD1|TRBV7-8|TRBJ2-2
CASSQGTGRNTGELFF
>TRBD1|TRBV5-1|TRBJ1-2
CASSLPGGGYTF
>-|TRBV20-1|TRBJ2-5
CSAGEETQYF
>-|TRBV28|TRBJ2-5
CASSSSVAGRQETQYF
>TRBD1|TRBV15|TRBJ1-5
CATSRVTGGNQPQHF
>-|TRBV7-2|TRBJ1-5
CASSPGWRDRNSGQPQHF
>TRBD1|TRBV19|TRBJ1-1
CASSAGTGNWFMAEAFF
>-|TRBV2|TRBJ1-2
CASSEEYGYTF
>TRBD2|TRBV19|TRBJ2-3
CASSILAGGVTDTQYF
>TRBD2|TRBV7-9|TRBJ2-1
CASSRQSGLAGGNEQFF
>-|TRBV7-9|TRBJ2-7
CASSSEPNRDWRYEQYF
>-|TRBV27|TRBJ1-2
CASSSLGTAGSYGYTF
>-|TRBV28|TRBJ2-7
CASSSRAATYEQYF
>TRBD2|TRBV3-1/TRBV3-2|TRBJ2-2
CASSRTTSSGNHTGELFF
>-|TRBV10-3|TRBJ2-2
CAISMLDSANTGELFF
>-|TRBV4-1|TRBJ2-1
CASSQEQSVSYNEQFF
>TRBD2|TRBV7-9|TRBJ2-1
CASSPGSRAGGLRDEQFF
>-|TRBV9|TRBJ1-1
CASSPTTEAFF
>TRBD1|TRBV30|TRBJ2-5
CAWSVGGRGQETQYF
>TRBD2|TRBV27|TRBJ2-3
CASRRLASTDTQYF
>-|TRBV7-3|TRBJ1-2
CASTPGVGVNGYTF